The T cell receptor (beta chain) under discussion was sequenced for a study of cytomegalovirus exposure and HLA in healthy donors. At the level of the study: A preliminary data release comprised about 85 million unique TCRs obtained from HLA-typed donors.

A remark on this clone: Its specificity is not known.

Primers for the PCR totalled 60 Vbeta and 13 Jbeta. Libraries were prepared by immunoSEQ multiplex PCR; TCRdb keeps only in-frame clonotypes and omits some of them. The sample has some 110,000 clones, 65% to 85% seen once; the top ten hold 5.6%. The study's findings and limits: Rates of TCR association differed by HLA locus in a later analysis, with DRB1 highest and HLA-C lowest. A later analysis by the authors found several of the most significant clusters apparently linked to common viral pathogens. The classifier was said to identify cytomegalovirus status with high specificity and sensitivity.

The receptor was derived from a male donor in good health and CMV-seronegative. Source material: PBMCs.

CDR3 nucleotides: TGCGCCAGCAGCTGGACAGGGGAGCCCAGCACAGATACGCAGTATTTT. It codes for CASSWTGEPSTDTQYF. The chain joins TRBV5-1 to TRBJ2-3; TRBD1 aligns across 9 bases. The germline gives CDR1 SGHRS, CDR2 YFSETQ. Trimming removed 3 bases from V and 0 bases from J; junction bases left unmatched: 5. The CDR3 length is 16 residues.